This T cell receptor (beta chain) appears in the sequencing data of a study of OX40 agonist ivuxolimab in advanced cancers. Background on the study: Ivuxolimab is a fully human IgG2 antibody that activates OX40 (CD134). Participants averaged roughly 57 years of age (range roughly 23 to 90) and were around 80% male. It was permissible to have had prior anti-PD-1, anti-PD-L1 or anti-CTLA-4 therapy, and about 40% had some.

A word on this clone: The antigen is unknown.

The CDR3 is 14 amino acids. Germline V gene lookup returns CDR1 SGHRS and CDR2 YFSETQ. V gave up 0 bases and J gave up 6 bases, with 9 bases separating them. Sequencing used immunoSEQ multiplex PCR; TCRdb keeps in-frame clones, though not all of them. Among about 58,000 clones listed, over 70% were seen once. Regarding the study as a whole: At doses 0.1 to 3.0 mg/kg, CD4+ and CD8+ clones expanded.

This sample comprised CD4+ or CD8+ T cells sorted from blood, obtained in a trial of the OX40 agonist ivuxolimab. The chain uses TRBV5-1 and TRBJ2-2; no clear D. The clonotype was recovered from an adult with an advanced solid tumor such as melanoma, head and neck, liver or kidney cancer. The CDR3 reads CASSLDPQPGELFF. CDR3 in DNA: TGCGCCAGCAGCTTGGATCCCCAACCCGGGGAGCTGTTTTTT.